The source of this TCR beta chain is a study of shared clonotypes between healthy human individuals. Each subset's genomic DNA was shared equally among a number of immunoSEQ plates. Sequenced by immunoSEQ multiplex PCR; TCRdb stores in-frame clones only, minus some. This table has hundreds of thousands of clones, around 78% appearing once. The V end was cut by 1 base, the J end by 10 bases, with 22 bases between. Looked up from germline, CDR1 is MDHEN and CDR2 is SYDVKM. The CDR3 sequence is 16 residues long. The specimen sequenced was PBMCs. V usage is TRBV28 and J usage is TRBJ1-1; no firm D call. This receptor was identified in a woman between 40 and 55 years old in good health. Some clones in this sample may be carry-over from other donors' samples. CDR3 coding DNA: TGTGCCAGCAGTTTATATGGGTCTGGACCCCAAGAGGGAGCTTTCTTT. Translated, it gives CASSLYGSGPQEGAFF.